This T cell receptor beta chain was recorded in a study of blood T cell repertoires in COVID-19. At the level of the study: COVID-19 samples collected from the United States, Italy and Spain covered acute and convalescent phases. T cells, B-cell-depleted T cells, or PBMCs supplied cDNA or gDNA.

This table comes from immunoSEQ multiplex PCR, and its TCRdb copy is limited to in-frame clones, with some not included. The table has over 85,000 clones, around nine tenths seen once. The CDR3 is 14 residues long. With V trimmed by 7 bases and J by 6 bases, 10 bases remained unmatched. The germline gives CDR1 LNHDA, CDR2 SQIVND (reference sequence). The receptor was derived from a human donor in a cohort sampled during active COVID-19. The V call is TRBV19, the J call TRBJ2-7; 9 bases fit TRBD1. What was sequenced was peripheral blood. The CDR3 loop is CASNVRDREVEQYF. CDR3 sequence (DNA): TGTGCCAGTAACGTGCGGGACAGGGAGGTCGAGCAGTACTTC.